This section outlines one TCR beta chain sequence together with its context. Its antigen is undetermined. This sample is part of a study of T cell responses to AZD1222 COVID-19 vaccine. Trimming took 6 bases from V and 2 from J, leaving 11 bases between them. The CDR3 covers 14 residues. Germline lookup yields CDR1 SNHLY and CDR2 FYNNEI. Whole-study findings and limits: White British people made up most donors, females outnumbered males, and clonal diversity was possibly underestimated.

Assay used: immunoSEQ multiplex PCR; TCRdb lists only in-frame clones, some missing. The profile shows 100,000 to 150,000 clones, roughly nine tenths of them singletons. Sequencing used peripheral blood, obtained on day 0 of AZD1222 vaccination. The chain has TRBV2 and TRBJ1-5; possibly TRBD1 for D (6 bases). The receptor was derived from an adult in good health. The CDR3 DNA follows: TGTGCCAGCAGCCAACAGGGAGGCAATCAGCCCCAGCATTTT. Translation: CASSQQGGNQPQHF.